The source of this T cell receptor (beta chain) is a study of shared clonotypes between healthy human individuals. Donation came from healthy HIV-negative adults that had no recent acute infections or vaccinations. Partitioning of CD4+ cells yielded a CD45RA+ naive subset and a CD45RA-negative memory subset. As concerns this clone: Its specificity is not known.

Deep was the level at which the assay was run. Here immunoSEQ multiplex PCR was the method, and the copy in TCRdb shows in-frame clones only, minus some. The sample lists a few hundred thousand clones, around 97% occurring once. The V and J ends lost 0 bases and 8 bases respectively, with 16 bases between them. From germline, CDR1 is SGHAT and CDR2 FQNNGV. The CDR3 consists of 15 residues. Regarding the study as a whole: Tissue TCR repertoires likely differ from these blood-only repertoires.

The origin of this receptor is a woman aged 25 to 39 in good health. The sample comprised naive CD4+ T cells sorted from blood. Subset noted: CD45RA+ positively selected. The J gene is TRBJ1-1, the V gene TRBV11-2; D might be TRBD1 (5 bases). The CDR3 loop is CASSLDQGSFSEAFF. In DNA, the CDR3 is TGTGCCAGCAGCTTAGATCAGGGTTCCTTCAGCGAAGCTTTCTTT.